The 6 T cell receptor beta chains listed next were all sequenced from one sample in a study of blood T cell repertoires in COVID-19. Using immunoSEQ multiplex PCR, the repertoire was profiled, and TCRdb retains in-frame clones only, with some absent. Among about 43,000 clones listed, about 83% were seen once. Material: peripheral blood. The receptors were sampled from a woman aged 80 or over with acute or convalescent COVID-19.

This chain uses TRBV6-5 with TRBJ1-2, with D possibly matching TRBD1 (6 bases). The CDR3 is 13 amino acids. The ends were cut back, 0 bases at V and 8 bases at J, with 10 bases in the middle. CDR1 is MNHEY, CDR2 SVGAGI, per germline. In nucleotides, the CDR3 is TGTGCCAGCAGTTACTCGACGAGGGGGGGCTACACCTTC. This gives the protein CASSYSTRGGYTF.

This clone was recorded a few times. The chain is built from TRBV6-6 and TRBJ1-4; the D gene is possibly TRBD1 (5 bases). V was clipped by 4 bases and J by 9 bases, with 18 bases between them. The CDR3 loop spans 15 amino acids. Germline V gene data show CDR1 as MNHNY and CDR2 as SVGAGI (reference sequence). The CDR3 region is CASSSATVLMKKLFF. The CDR3 DNA follows: TGTGCCAGCAGTTCCGCGACAGTGTTAATGAAAAAACTGTTTTTT.

The V call is TRBV30, the J call TRBJ1-6, with D maybe TRBD1 (5 bases). Looked up from germline, CDR1 is GTSNPN and CDR2 is SVGIG (reference sequence). The CDR3 runs to 14 residues. The V end was cut by 3 bases, the J end by 7 bases, with 13 bases between. The DNA of the CDR3 is TGTGCCTGGAGGCCGGGACTGGTAAATTCACCCCTCCACTTT. Translating gives CAWRPGLVNSPLHF.

This clone has just a few counts. V gene TRBV7-8 combines with J gene TRBJ2-7, with TRBD2 matching 7 bases. V shed 0 bases, J shed 5 bases, and the junction held 7 bases outside the gene matches. CDR1 is SGHVS and CDR2 is FQNEAQ in the germline V gene. The CDR3 has 15 amino acids. Here the CDR3 DNA reads TGTGCCAGCAGCTTAGCGCTTGGGGAGGGGAACGAGCAGTACTTC. As protein: CASSLALGEGNEQYF.

The gene calls are TRBV30 and TRBJ2-1; 12 bases fit TRBD2. V gave up 4 bases and J gave up 4 bases; unmatched junction bases: 14. Per germline, CDR1 GTSNPN and CDR2 SVGIG (reference sequence). The CDR3 is 18 residues long. The CDR3 DNA reads TGTGCCTGGAATGGGCTAGCGGGGGGGGCCAACTTGTACAATGAGCAGTTCTTC. Residues: CAWNGLAGGANLYNEQFF.

This clone was picked up many times. This chain joins TRBV25-1 and TRBJ2-1; 8 nucleotides align to TRBD1. Germline loops: CDR1 MGHDK, CDR2 SYGVNS. The length of the CDR3 is 13 residues. Trimming at V came to 7 bases and at J to 8 bases, leaving 7 bases not matched to a gene. The CDR3 sequence is CASTTGARHEQFF. DNA of the CDR3: TGTGCCAGCACGACAGGGGCTCGGCATGAGCAGTTCTTC. Full variable domain (outside the CDR3, taken from reference TRBV25-1 and TRBJ2-1): EADIYQTPRYLVIGTGKKITLECSQTMGHDKMYWYQQDPGMELHLIHYSYGVNSTEKGDLSSESTVSRIRTEHFPLTLESARPSHTSQYLCASTTGARHEQFFGPGTRLTVL.